The source of this T cell receptor beta chain is a study of CD8 T cells in ankylosing spondylitis. V lost 3 bases, J lost 2 bases, and 3 bases stayed unmatched. Germline V gives CDR1 SGHRS, CDR2 YFSETQ. This CDR3 spans 14 amino acids. A quantitative 5'-RACE method, one with molecular barcodes, was used to make TCR beta libraries. From the 5' RACE reads, TCRdb called clonotypes with MiXCR, one entry per CDR3 protein. Of roughly 130,000 distinct CDR3 sequences in the sample, roughly 15% are singletons; the top ten hold roughly 3%. General observations from the study: In ankylosing spondylitis patients, matched synovial fluid reportedly showed significant enrichment of disease-linked clones. Several of the motif variants were reported before in synovial fluid and blood from reactive arthritis. Clones linked to disease, bearing a CD8+ phenotype, were relatively rare in peripheral blood.

Of note for this clonotype: Its antigen remains unknown.

Sample: blood, either unsorted or a sorted T cell fraction (not recorded which). This sequence was found in a female donor with ankylosing spondylitis or in good health (not recorded which). V usage is TRBV5-1 and J usage is TRBJ2-3; 7 nucleotides match TRBD1. The chain's CDR3 is CASSSGQDTDTQYF. In DNA, the CDR3 is TGCGCCAGCAGCTCAGGACAGGACACAGATACGCAGTATTTT.